The TCR beta chain under discussion was sequenced for a study of blood T cell repertoires in COVID-19. Source study methods: Amplifying reference gene primers gave estimates of nucleated cell counts. Only in-frame clones appear in the TCRdb table, and some are missing; sequencing was by immunoSEQ multiplex PCR. V and J calls plus clone size are reproduced from that table; the DNA served to infer D and trimming. The table shows around 59,000 clones, with about 78% occurring only once. Germline assignment: CDR1 MNHEY and CDR2 SVGAGI. CDR3 length: 14 amino acids. V dropped 6 bases and J dropped 5 bases, with 17 bases sitting between them.

The receptor comes from a man at least 80 years old with acute or convalescent COVID-19. The chain couples TRBV6-5 to TRBJ2-7; D perhaps matches TRBD1 (5 bases). Material: peripheral blood. The CDR3: CASRNSDTVHEQYF. For the CDR3, the DNA is TGTGCCAGCAGGAACTCGGACACCGTTCACGAGCAGTACTTC.